Described below is a single T cell receptor beta chain sequence and its context. Antigen: not known. A single base separates this from a much larger clone, so it may be a read error. These data are taken from a study of CD8+CD57+ T cells in acquired aplastic anemia. Study-wide background: Sorted CD4+ and CD8+ cell DNA averaged roughly 3.2 ug. Mean read depth for CD4+ cells from healthy donors was around 9.9 million. General observations from the study: No significant patient-versus-control difference appeared in CD8+ Simpson's diversity. About 27 shared CD8+ CDR3s appeared highly expressed within patients' immunodominant clones.

Profiling of TCR beta VDJ combinations and CDR3 sequences used genomic DNA as template. Each CDR3 protein is one row after TCRdb ran MiXCR on the reads. Among hundreds of thousands of distinct CDR3 sequences listed, 65% to 80% were seen once. V lost 7 bases to trimming and J lost 1 base, with 20 bases between them. From germline, CDR1 is MNHNS and CDR2 SASEGT. This CDR3 has 17 amino acids. Specimen: sorted CD4+, CD8+, or CD8+CD57+ T cells (not recorded which) from PBMCs. The chain carries TRBV6-1 and TRBJ1-5; D may be TRBD1 (6 bases). This clonotype originated in a human donor in good health, serving as a control. DNA of the CDR3: TGTGCCAGCAATGGAAACCAGGGGTTTGGGAGCAATCAGCCCCAGCATTTT. As protein: CASNGNQGFGSNQPQHF.